These 2 T cell receptor beta chains share one sample of origin, sequenced in a study of T cell clonotyping in hematopoietic cell transplantation. Repertoires were generated with immunoSEQ multiplex PCR, while TCRdb's copy carries only in-frame clones and drops some. The data hold more than 25,000 clones, with about 93% observed a single time. The sequencing used PBMCs, collected 100 days after allogeneic stem cell transplant. Receptors were obtained from a female patient aged 50 to 60 who had an allogeneic stem cell transplant from a related donor, so the T cells may come from the graft donor. Some clones in this sample may be carry-over from other donors' samples.

The chain recombines TRBV25-1 with TRBJ2-7; D not resolved. V gave up 3 bases and J gave up 4 bases, with 10 bases separating them. The CDR3 is 13 residues long. In germline, CDR1 is MGHDK, CDR2 SYGVNS. CDR3 sequence reads: CASSDWATYEQYF. The CDR3 DNA follows: TGTGCCAGCAGTGATTGGGCCACTTACGAGCAGTACTTC.

This clone appeared once. The chain links TRBV19 to TRBJ2-3; no reliable D call. CDR1 is LNHDA and CDR2 is SQIVND in the germline V gene (reference sequence). Trimming removed 6 bases at V and 6 bases at J, with 13 bases between. The CDR3 spans 13 residues. The CDR3 loop is CASSPSRADTQYF. The CDR3 DNA follows: TGTGCCAGTAGCCCCTCCCGAGCGGATACGCAGTATTTT.